A selection of T cell receptor beta chains follows, all from one sample in a study of T cell responses to AZD1222 COVID-19 vaccine. Sequenced by immunoSEQ multiplex PCR; TCRdb stores in-frame clones only, minus some. Of 150,000 to 200,000 clones in the sample, less than 95% were seen once. Sequencing was performed on peripheral blood, taken on day 0 of AZD1222 vaccination. The receptor source for this set is an adult in good health. Both conserved end residues are part of each CDR3. D genes are given only for firm matches. Only some rows state a clone size, as once, few, many or a class for expanded clones.

D gene: TRBD1; V gene: TRBV3-1/TRBV3-2; J gene: TRBJ2-2; clone size: .; CDR3 protein: CASSPRQGGTGELFF; CDR3 DNA: TGTGCCAGCAGCCCTCGACAGGGGGGCACCGGGGAGCTGTTTTTT
D gene: TRBD1; V gene: TRBV5-6; J gene: TRBJ2-3; clone size: .; CDR3 protein: CASSRQGAQGTQYF; CDR3 DNA: TGTGCCAGCAGCCGACAGGGGGCGCAGGGTACGCAGTATTTT
D gene: .; V gene: TRBV10-3; J gene: TRBJ2-4; clone size: .; CDR3 protein: CAISDRVQNIQYF; CDR3 DNA: TGTGCCATCAGTGACAGGGTGCAAAACATTCAGTACTTC
D gene: .; V gene: TRBV5-1; J gene: TRBJ1-3; clone size: .; CDR3 protein: CASSLGVDGGPGNTIYF; CDR3 DNA: TGCGCCAGCAGCTTGGGGGTCGACGGCGGACCTGGAAACACCATATATTTT
D gene: TRBD1; V gene: TRBV27; J gene: TRBJ1-5; clone size: .; CDR3 protein: CASSSGQPTQPQHF; CDR3 DNA: TGTGCCAGCAGTTCGGGACAGCCTACTCAGCCCCAGCATTTT
D gene: TRBD2; V gene: TRBV28; J gene: TRBJ2-3; clone size: .; CDR3 protein: CASSWGSLPLAGGTDTQYF; CDR3 DNA: TGTGCCAGCAGTTGGGGCTCCTTGCCCCTAGCGGGGGGCACAGATACGCAGTATTTT
D gene: TRBD2; V gene: TRBV11-2; J gene: TRBJ2-7; clone size: .; CDR3 protein: CASSLVELAGYEQYF; CDR3 DNA: TGTGCCAGCAGCTTAGTTGAACTAGCGGGATACGAGCAGTACTTC
D gene: .; V gene: TRBV5-1; J gene: TRBJ1-4; clone size: once; CDR3 protein: CASSWQTGYNEKLFF; CDR3 DNA: TGCGCCAGCAGCTGGCAGACAGGCTATAATGAAAAACTGTTTTTT
D gene: .; V gene: TRBV7-2; J gene: TRBJ1-2; clone size: .; CDR3 protein: CASSLVRGDYGYTF; CDR3 DNA: TGTGCCAGCAGCTTAGTGCGTGGAGACTATGGCTACACCTTC
D gene: TRBD1; V gene: TRBV7-3; J gene: TRBJ2-1; clone size: .; CDR3 protein: CASSGEGQSSYNEQFF; CDR3 DNA: TGTGCCAGCAGCGGAGAGGGACAGAGCTCCTACAATGAGCAGTTCTTC
D gene: .; V gene: TRBV3-1/TRBV3-2; J gene: TRBJ2-5; clone size: .; CDR3 protein: CASSQAKHETQYF; CDR3 DNA: TGTGCCAGCAGCCAAGCCAAGCACGAGACCCAGTACTTC
D gene: .; V gene: TRBV4-1; J gene: TRBJ2-2; clone size: .; CDR3 protein: CASSLKAWDTGELFF; CDR3 DNA: TGCGCCAGCAGCCTAAAGGCATGGGACACCGGGGAGCTGTTTTTT
D gene: .; V gene: TRBV27; J gene: TRBJ2-3; clone size: .; CDR3 protein: CASSFSSASSIGDTQYF; CDR3 DNA: TGTGCCAGCAGTTTTTCTAGCGCCTCCTCTATTGGGGATACGCAGTATTTT
D gene: .; V gene: TRBV5-8; J gene: TRBJ2-1; clone size: .; CDR3 protein: CASSFGPNSYNEQFF; CDR3 DNA: TGTGCCAGCAGCTTCGGGCCGAACTCCTACAATGAGCAGTTCTTC
D gene: .; V gene: TRBV28; J gene: TRBJ2-2; clone size: .; CDR3 protein: CASSASYYTGELFF; CDR3 DNA: TGTGCCAGCAGTGCCTCCTACTATACCGGGGAGCTGTTTTTT
D gene: TRBD2; V gene: TRBV6-2/TRBV6-3; J gene: TRBJ2-2; clone size: .; CDR3 protein: CASSSSLAGASGELFF; CDR3 DNA: TGTGCCAGCAGTTCTTCTCTAGCGGGAGCGTCCGGGGAGCTGTTTTTT
D gene: TRBD1; V gene: TRBV30; J gene: TRBJ2-7; clone size: .; CDR3 protein: CAFRPGQLYEQYF; CDR3 DNA: TGTGCCTTCAGACCGGGACAGCTATACGAGCAGTACTTC
D gene: TRBD2; V gene: TRBV11-2; J gene: TRBJ2-1; clone size: once; CDR3 protein: CASSLAGLVNEQFF; CDR3 DNA: TGTGCCAGCAGCTTAGCGGGACTAGTCAATGAGCAGTTCTTC
D gene: TRBD2; V gene: TRBV2; J gene: TRBJ2-7; clone size: .; CDR3 protein: CASSALAGEDPYEQYF; CDR3 DNA: TGTGCCAGCAGTGCCCTAGCGGGAGAGGACCCCTACGAGCAGTACTTC
D gene: TRBD1; V gene: TRBV5-4; J gene: TRBJ1-4; clone size: .; CDR3 protein: CASRLGQGRNEKLFF; CDR3 DNA: TGTGCCAGCAGGTTGGGACAGGGGCGTAATGAAAAACTGTTTTTT
D gene: .; V gene: TRBV5-1; J gene: TRBJ2-1; clone size: .; CDR3 protein: CASSLVVAVANEQFF; CDR3 DNA: TGCGCCAGCAGCTTGGTGGTAGCGGTGGCCAATGAGCAGTTCTTC
D gene: TRBD1; V gene: TRBV18; J gene: TRBJ2-1; clone size: .; CDR3 protein: CASSTTGEQFF; CDR3 DNA: TGTGCCAGCTCCACGACAGGGGAGCAGTTCTTC
D gene: TRBD1; V gene: TRBV18; J gene: TRBJ1-1; clone size: .; CDR3 protein: CASSPRQGGGRTEAFF; CDR3 DNA: TGTGCCAGCTCACCGCGACAGGGAGGCGGCCGCACTGAAGCTTTCTTT
D gene: TRBD2; V gene: TRBV9; J gene: TRBJ2-1; clone size: .; CDR3 protein: CASSVTPRGGPHNEQFF; CDR3 DNA: TGTGCCAGCAGCGTAACTCCCCGGGGAGGGCCCCACAATGAGCAGTTCTTC
D gene: .; V gene: TRBV18; J gene: TRBJ2-5; clone size: .; CDR3 protein: CASSPGSKETQYF; CDR3 DNA: TGTGCCAGCTCGCCGGGAAGCAAAGAGACCCAGTACTTC
D gene: .; V gene: TRBV18; J gene: TRBJ1-1; clone size: .; CDR3 protein: CASSPPIGVTEAFF; CDR3 DNA: TGTGCCAGCTCACCACCGATCGGAGTCACTGAAGCTTTCTTT
D gene: .; V gene: TRBV5-8; J gene: TRBJ2-7; clone size: .; CDR3 protein: CASSFSPQETYEQYF; CDR3 DNA: TGTGCCAGCAGCTTTAGTCCTCAGGAAACCTACGAGCAGTACTTC
D gene: TRBD2; V gene: TRBV5-4; J gene: TRBJ2-1; clone size: .; CDR3 protein: CASRLAGGYIEQFF; CDR3 DNA: TGTGCCAGCAGACTAGCGGGAGGGTACATTGAGCAGTTCTTC
D gene: TRBD2; V gene: TRBV7-9; J gene: TRBJ2-7; clone size: .; CDR3 protein: CASSPRESYEQYF; CDR3 DNA: TGTGCCAGCAGCCCGCGGGAGTCCTACGAGCAGTACTTC
D gene: .; V gene: TRBV4-3; J gene: TRBJ2-3; clone size: .; CDR3 protein: CASSQDERGLRTDTQYF; CDR3 DNA: TGCGCCAGCAGCCAAGATGAGAGGGGCTTGAGGACAGATACGCAGTATTTT
D gene: TRBD1; V gene: TRBV5-1; J gene: TRBJ2-6; clone size: .; CDR3 protein: CASSADRGVSGANVLTF; CDR3 DNA: TGCGCCAGCAGCGCGGACAGGGGAGTCTCTGGGGCCAACGTCCTGACTTTC
D gene: .; V gene: TRBV19; J gene: TRBJ1-1; clone size: once; CDR3 protein: CASSIEGQMNTEAFF; CDR3 DNA: TGTGCCAGTAGTATAGAGGGACAAATGAACACTGAAGCTTTCTTT
D gene: .; V gene: TRBV7-2; J gene: TRBJ2-3; clone size: .; CDR3 protein: CASSLGYTDTQYF; CDR3 DNA: TGTGCCAGCAGCTTAGGGTATACAGATACGCAGTATTTT
D gene: .; V gene: TRBV18; J gene: TRBJ1-1; clone size: once; CDR3 protein: CASSPPGGRLVNTEAFF; CDR3 DNA: TGTGCCAGCTCACCACCGGGGGGCCGGTTGGTGAACACTGAAGCTTTCTTT
D gene: TRBD2; V gene: TRBV2; J gene: TRBJ2-1; clone size: .; CDR3 protein: CASGLAPSNEQFF; CDR3 DNA: TGTGCCAGCGGACTAGCCCCAAGCAATGAGCAGTTCTTC
D gene: .; V gene: TRBV24-1; J gene: TRBJ2-5; clone size: .; CDR3 protein: CATSRGRAKETQYF; CDR3 DNA: TGTGCCACCAGTCGAGGTCGAGCGAAGGAGACCCAGTACTTC
D gene: .; V gene: TRBV5-6; J gene: TRBJ1-1; clone size: .; CDR3 protein: CASSPPGGRRDTEAFF; CDR3 DNA: TGTGCCAGCAGCCCCCCGGGGGGGAGACGTGACACTGAAGCTTTCTTT
D gene: TRBD1; V gene: TRBV9; J gene: TRBJ2-7; clone size: .; CDR3 protein: CASSLIGGAEQYF; CDR3 DNA: TGTGCCAGCAGCCTTATAGGGGGCGCCGAGCAGTACTTC
D gene: .; V gene: TRBV3-1/TRBV3-2; J gene: TRBJ1-4; clone size: .; CDR3 protein: CASSQGGRSKEKLFF; CDR3 DNA: TGTGCCAGCAGCCAGGGGGGAAGGAGTAAGGAAAAACTGTTTTTT
D gene: TRBD2; V gene: TRBV10-1; J gene: TRBJ2-1; clone size: .; CDR3 protein: CASRREAGVKADEQFF; CDR3 DNA: TGCGCCAGCCGGAGGGAGGCGGGAGTTAAAGCCGATGAGCAGTTCTTC
D gene: .; V gene: TRBV7-9; J gene: TRBJ1-3; clone size: .; CDR3 protein: CASSFGRPGISGNTIYF; CDR3 DNA: TGTGCCAGCAGCTTCGGGCGACCGGGAATCTCTGGAAACACCATATATTTT
D gene: TRBD2; V gene: TRBV27; J gene: TRBJ2-3; clone size: .; CDR3 protein: CASSRSGGPTDTQYF; CDR3 DNA: TGTGCCAGCTCCCGATCGGGAGGGCCGACAGATACGCAGTATTTT
D gene: .; V gene: TRBV7-2; J gene: TRBJ2-7; clone size: once; CDR3 protein: CASSPGREQYF; CDR3 DNA: TGTGCCAGCAGCCCGGGCCGCGAGCAGTACTTC
D gene: TRBD1; V gene: TRBV28; J gene: TRBJ1-6; clone size: .; CDR3 protein: CASSGQGKGNSPLHF; CDR3 DNA: TGTGCCAGCAGCGGACAGGGAAAAGGAAATTCACCCCTCCACTTT
D gene: TRBD2; V gene: TRBV28; J gene: TRBJ2-7; clone size: .; CDR3 protein: CASLRGGEGEQYF; CDR3 DNA: TGTGCCAGCCTAAGGGGTGGGGAGGGGGAGCAGTACTTC
D gene: TRBD1; V gene: TRBV7-9; J gene: TRBJ2-3; clone size: .; CDR3 protein: CASSPRDSPDTQYF; CDR3 DNA: TGTGCCAGCAGCCCCCGGGACAGCCCAGATACGCAGTATTTT
D gene: .; V gene: TRBV4-1; J gene: TRBJ1-5; clone size: few; CDR3 protein: CASSQVADSSKGNQPQHF; CDR3 DNA: TGCGCCAGCAGCCAAGTGGCGGACTCAAGTAAGGGCAATCAGCCCCAGCATTTT
D gene: TRBD1; V gene: TRBV3-1/TRBV3-2; J gene: TRBJ1-1; clone size: .; CDR3 protein: CASSHLGGRGPEAFF; CDR3 DNA: TGTGCCAGCAGCCATCTGGGAGGCAGGGGGCCTGAAGCTTTCTTT
D gene: .; V gene: TRBV28; J gene: TRBJ2-7; clone size: .; CDR3 protein: CASSLVSYEQYF; CDR3 DNA: TGTGCCAGCAGTCTTGTCTCCTACGAGCAGTACTTC
D gene: .; V gene: TRBV19; J gene: TRBJ1-1; clone size: .; CDR3 protein: CASSRGRGAGTEAFF; CDR3 DNA: TGTGCCAGTAGCCGCGGAAGGGGCGCTGGCACTGAAGCTTTCTTT
D gene: .; V gene: TRBV28; J gene: TRBJ1-1; clone size: .; CDR3 protein: CASIDTEAFF; CDR3 DNA: TGTGCCAGCATCGACACTGAAGCTTTCTTT
D gene: .; V gene: TRBV11-2; J gene: TRBJ2-7; clone size: .; CDR3 protein: CASSLARVGYEQYF; CDR3 DNA: TGTGCCAGCAGCTTAGCCAGGGTAGGCTACGAGCAGTACTTC
D gene: .; V gene: TRBV5-1; J gene: TRBJ2-7; clone size: few; CDR3 protein: CASSPGRTSYEQYF; CDR3 DNA: TGCGCCAGCAGCCCCGGGAGAACAAGCTACGAGCAGTACTTC
D gene: .; V gene: TRBV30; J gene: TRBJ2-3; clone size: .; CDR3 protein: CASTYSSTDTQYF; CDR3 DNA: TGTGCCTCTACATATTCTAGCACAGATACGCAGTATTTT
D gene: TRBD1; V gene: TRBV2; J gene: TRBJ1-5; clone size: few; CDR3 protein: CASNSGGIGNQPQHF; CDR3 DNA: TGTGCCAGCAATTCAGGGGGCATAGGCAATCAGCCCCAGCATTTT
D gene: .; V gene: TRBV5-1; J gene: TRBJ2-3; clone size: .; CDR3 protein: CASSPEGPWDTQYF; CDR3 DNA: TGCGCCAGCAGCCCTGAGGGGCCTTGGGATACGCAGTATTTT
D gene: .; V gene: TRBV6-2/TRBV6-3; J gene: TRBJ1-1; clone size: few; CDR3 protein: CASSLNRPNTEAFF; CDR3 DNA: TGTGCCAGCAGTCTAAACAGACCGAACACTGAAGCTTTCTTT
D gene: .; V gene: TRBV30; J gene: TRBJ2-7; clone size: .; CDR3 protein: CAWSVGTASYEQYF; CDR3 DNA: TGTGCCTGGAGTGTAGGGACCGCTTCCTACGAGCAGTACTTC
D gene: .; V gene: TRBV3-1/TRBV3-2; J gene: TRBJ1-1; clone size: .; CDR3 protein: CASSHLGQNTEAFF; CDR3 DNA: TGTGCCAGCAGCCACCTGGGACAAAACACTGAAGCTTTCTTT
D gene: .; V gene: TRBV30; J gene: TRBJ2-7; clone size: .; CDR3 protein: CAGEARGYSYEQYF; CDR3 DNA: TGTGCTGGAGAAGCTCGCGGGTACTCCTACGAGCAGTACTTC